What follows are 18 T cell receptor beta chains derived from one specimen sequenced in a study of T cell responses to AZD1222 COVID-19 vaccine. TCRdb keeps only in-frame clones here, not all; method: immunoSEQ multiplex PCR. The sample holds fewer than 150,000 clones, about 90% seen once. Sequencing used peripheral blood, obtained 28 days after the second AZD1222 dose. These receptor sequences come from an adult who received the AZD1222 COVID-19 vaccine.

The chain couples TRBV7-9 to TRBJ2-2; D unresolved. V lost 1 base and J 2 bases, leaving 2 bases between the germline ends. Germline V gives CDR1 SEHNR, CDR2 FQNEAQ (reference sequence). The CDR3 consists of 13 residues. CDR3 bases: TGTGCCAGCAGCTTAGAAAACACCGGGGAGCTGTTTTTT. The encoded protein is CASSLENTGELFF.

The chain employs TRBV7-8 and TRBJ2-1; no firm D call. The V end lost 1 base, the J end lost 0 bases, and 4 bases lay between the germline ends. Germline CDR1 SGHVS, CDR2 FQNEAQ. The CDR3 loop spans 14 amino acids. The CDR3 nucleotides read TGTGCCAGCAGCTTAGGGGGCTCCTACAATGAGCAGTTCTTC. Its translation is CASSLGGSYNEQFF.

The rearrangement links TRBV28 to TRBJ1-6; a weak D match, TRBD1 (5 bases). Germline CDR1 reads MDHEN; CDR2 reads SYDVKM. V was clipped by 7 bases and J by 8 bases, with 12 bases between them. This CDR3 has 13 amino acids. This chain's CDR3 is CASTDSLYSPLHF. For the CDR3, the DNA is TGTGCCAGCACCGACAGCCTATATTCACCCCTCCACTTT. The full variable domain, completed using reference TRBV28 and TRBJ1-6, is DVKVTQSSRYLVKRTGEKVFLECVQDMDHENMFWYRQDPGLGLRLIYFSYDVKMKEKGDIPEGYSVSREKKERFSLILESASTNQTSMYLCASTDSLYSPLHFGNGTRLTVT.

In DNA, the CDR3 is TGTGCCAGCAGCTCCGGACAGGGGAGTGAGCAGTTCTTC. Its protein is CASSSGQGSEQFF. This sequence joins TRBV7-2 and TRBJ2-1; TRBD1 aligns across 9 bases. Trimming removed 4 bases from V and 9 bases from J; junction bases left unmatched: 4. The CDR3 is 13 residues long. CDR1 and CDR2 from the germline V gene are SGHTA and FQGNSA.

The V call is TRBV5-1, the J call TRBJ1-3; possibly TRBD1 for D (6 bases). The CDR3 contains 16 residues. Trimming removed 2 bases at V and 0 bases at J, with 12 bases between. The germline gives CDR1 SGHRS, CDR2 YFSETQ. CDR3 nucleotides: TGCGCCAGCAGCTTAGGACAGTTAGGCTCTGGAAACACCATATATTTT. Its protein is CASSLGQLGSGNTIYF.

This chain joins TRBV7-2 and TRBJ2-1, with D possibly being TRBD2 (6 bases). Germline V gene sequence: CDR1 SGHTA, CDR2 FQGNSA. This CDR3 has 15 residues. V shed 3 bases and J shed 8 bases, with 17 bases lying between them. This CDR3 is CASSLISGEYDEQFF. CDR3 bases: TGTGCCAGCAGCTTGATTAGCGGCGAGTACGATGAGCAGTTCTTC.

This chain uses TRBV19 with TRBJ1-5; D unclear. The CDR3 has 14 residues. Germline CDR1 is LNHDA and CDR2 is SQIVND (reference sequence). Deletions cut 1 base from V and 3 bases from J, with 7 bases between. DNA for the CDR3: TGTGCCAGTAGTATAGGCGTCGTCAATCAGCCCCAGCATTTT. Amino acids: CASSIGVVNQPQHF.

This rearrangement joins TRBV2 to TRBJ1-2, with D possibly TRBD1 on 6 matching bases. Per germline, CDR1 SNHLY and CDR2 FYNNEI. This CDR3 comprises 14 residues. V was pared by 2 bases and J by 7 bases, with 14 bases between. DNA for the CDR3: TGTGCCAGCAGTGAATCGGGCAGGGGAACTGGCTACACCTTC. Amino acid sequence: CASSESGRGTGYTF.

The gene calls are TRBV4-2 and TRBJ2-3; D is ambiguous. The CDR3 totals 15 residues. CDR1 is LGHNA, CDR2 YNFKEQ, per germline. The germline V and J ends were trimmed by 0 bases and 5 bases, with 12 bases remaining between them. This CDR3 is CASSQDPNQQDTQYF. DNA of the CDR3: TGTGCCAGCAGCCAAGACCCGAACCAGCAAGATACGCAGTATTTT.

The V gene is TRBV6-5, the J gene TRBJ2-3; 10 bases are a match to TRBD2. This CDR3 has 15 amino acids. CDR1 MNHEY and CDR2 SVGAGI come from the germline V gene. Trimming took 8 bases from V and 9 from J; bases not matched to a gene: 14. CDR3 sequence reads: CASLIISGGVDTQYF. The CDR3 DNA is TGTGCCAGCCTGATCATCAGCGGGGGGGTCGACACGCAGTATTTT.

This clone has only one observation. The chain combines TRBV6-5 with TRBJ2-2; 9 positions match TRBD1. Germline CDR1 reads MNHEY; CDR2 reads SVGAGI. This CDR3 has 14 residues. The trim removed 8 bases at V and 1 base at J, leaving 2 bases unmatched. The CDR3 sequence: CASVGQGNTGELFF. In DNA form, the CDR3 reads TGTGCCAGCGTGGGACAGGGGAACACCGGGGAGCTGTTTTTT.

V gene TRBV14 combines with J gene TRBJ1-6; 10 bases align to TRBD1. Per the germline V gene, CDR1 is SGHDN and CDR2 is FVKESK. The length of the CDR3 is 15 residues. V was pared by 4 bases and J by 7 bases, with 4 bases of the junction left unmatched. CDR3 nucleotides: TGTGCCAGCAGCCGACTGGACAGGGGGAATTCACCCCTCCACTTT. Protein product: CASSRLDRGNSPLHF.

This rearrangement joins TRBV27 to TRBJ2-1, with 9 nucleotides matching TRBD2. Germline lookup yields CDR1 MNHEY and CDR2 SMNVEV (reference sequence). CDR3 size: 15 residues. Trimming took 6 bases from V and 1 from J; bases not matched to a gene: 4. This CDR3 reads CASSRLADSYNEQFF. CDR3 DNA: TGTGCCAGCAGCAGACTAGCGGATTCCTACAATGAGCAGTTCTTC.

The gene calls are TRBV7-8 and TRBJ1-6; 11 bases match TRBD1. The CDR3 loop spans 15 amino acids. J was trimmed by 7 bases and V by 1 base; bases with no gene match: 0. CDR1 and CDR2 (germline): SGHVS, FQNEAQ. CDR3 sequence: CASSLGDRGNSPLHF. The CDR3, as DNA: TGTGCCAGCAGCTTAGGGGACAGGGGGAATTCACCCCTCCACTTT.

CDR3 DNA: TGCGCCAGCAGCCCCAGGGCTGACTCCTACGAGCAGTACTTC. Translating it yields CASSPRADSYEQYF. The chain has TRBV5-1 and TRBJ2-7, with D perhaps matching TRBD1 (5 bases). CDR1 is SGHRS and CDR2 is YFSETQ in the germline V gene. Trimming shortened V by 4 bases and J by 0 bases, and 11 bases separated the two germline ends. The CDR3 consists of 14 residues.

The rearrangement links TRBV18 to TRBJ1-2; maybe TRBD1 (5 bases). Germline CDR1 and CDR2: KGHSH and LQKENI. Trimming left V 4 bases short and J 6 bases short, with 18 bases between. This CDR3 is 15 amino acids long. The DNA of the CDR3 is TGTGCCAGCTCACTAAGGGGTAAAGACCCCGATGGCTACACCTTC. Amino acid sequence: CASSLRGKDPDGYTF.

The gene calls are TRBV18 and TRBJ2-1; 12 bases line up with TRBD2. The germline V gene has CDR1 KGHSH and CDR2 LQKENI. The CDR3 runs to 15 residues. V gave up 6 bases and J gave up 7 bases; unmatched junction bases: 7. The CDR3 nucleotides are TGTGCCAGCTCGTCGACTAGCGGGAGCGGGAATGAGCAGTTCTTC. Protein: CASSSTSGSGNEQFF.

V gene TRBV5-4 combines with J gene TRBJ1-2; D unclear. The ends were cut back, 0 bases at V and 2 bases at J, with 14 bases in the middle. This CDR3 has 16 amino acids. The germline gives CDR1 SGHNT, CDR2 YYREEE (reference sequence). CDR3 loop: CASSLDANPWNYGYTF. DNA for the CDR3: TGTGCCAGCAGCTTGGACGCAAACCCCTGGAACTATGGCTACACCTTC.